The source of this T cell receptor (beta chain) is a study of Graves' ophthalmopathy and Graves' hyperthyroidism. Background on the study: Absence of ophthalmopathy within 18 months of follow-up defined stable hyperthyroidism.

The ends were cut back, 5 bases at V and 6 bases at J, with 17 bases in the middle. Germline loops: CDR1 SGDLS, CDR2 YYNGEE. The CDR3 totals 15 residues. Scientists amplified the TCR beta CDR3 regions from RNA transcripts. HTBI primers were used in a first-round RT-PCR, which preceded a second-round multiplex PCR. Using its own MiXCR run on the multiplex PCR reads, TCRdb lists one record per CDR3 protein. The data contain some 1.1 million distinct CDR3 sequences, roughly two fifths of them singletons. The source of this sequence is an adult man with Graves' hyperthyroidism. Sequenced material: peripheral blood or thyroid tissue (not recorded which). The chain links TRBV9 to TRBJ1-4; a weak D match, TRBD1 (5 bases). The CDR3 nucleotides read TGTGCCAGCAGTTACGGAGCAGGGACCTATGAAAAACTGTTTTTT. Translating it yields CASSYGAGTYEKLFF.